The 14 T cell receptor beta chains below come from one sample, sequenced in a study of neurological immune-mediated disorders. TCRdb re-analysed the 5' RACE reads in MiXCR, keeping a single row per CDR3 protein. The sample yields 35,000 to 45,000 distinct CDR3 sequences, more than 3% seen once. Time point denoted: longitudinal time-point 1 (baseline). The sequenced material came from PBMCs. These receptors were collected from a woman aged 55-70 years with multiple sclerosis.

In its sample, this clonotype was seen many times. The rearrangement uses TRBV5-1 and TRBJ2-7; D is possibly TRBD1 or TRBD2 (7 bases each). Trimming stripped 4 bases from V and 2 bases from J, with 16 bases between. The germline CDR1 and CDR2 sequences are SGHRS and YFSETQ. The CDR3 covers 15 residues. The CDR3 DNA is TGCGCCAGCAGCAAAGCGGGACAGAACGCCTACGAGCAGTACTTC. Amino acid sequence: CASSKAGQNAYEQYF. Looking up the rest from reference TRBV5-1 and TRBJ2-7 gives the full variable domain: KAGVTQTPRYLIKTRGQQVTLSCSPISGHRSVSWYQQTPGQGLQFLFEYFSETQRNKGNFPGRFSGRQFSNSRSEMNVSTLELGDSALYLCASSKAGQNAYEQYFGPGTRLTVT.

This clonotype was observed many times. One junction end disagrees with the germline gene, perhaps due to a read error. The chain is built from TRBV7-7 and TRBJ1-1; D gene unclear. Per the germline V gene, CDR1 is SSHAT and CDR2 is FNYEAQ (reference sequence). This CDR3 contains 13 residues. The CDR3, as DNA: TGTGCTAGCAGCTTAGCGGGGAACACTGAAGCTTTCTTT. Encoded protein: CASSLAGNTEAFF.

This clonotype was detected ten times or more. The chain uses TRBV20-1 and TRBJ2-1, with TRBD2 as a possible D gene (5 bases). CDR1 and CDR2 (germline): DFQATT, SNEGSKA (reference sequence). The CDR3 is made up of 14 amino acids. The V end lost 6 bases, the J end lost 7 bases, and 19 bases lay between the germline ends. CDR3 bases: TGCAGTGCCAAGCGTTCGGGATTTGGGAATGAGCAGTTCTTC. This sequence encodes CSAKRSGFGNEQFF.

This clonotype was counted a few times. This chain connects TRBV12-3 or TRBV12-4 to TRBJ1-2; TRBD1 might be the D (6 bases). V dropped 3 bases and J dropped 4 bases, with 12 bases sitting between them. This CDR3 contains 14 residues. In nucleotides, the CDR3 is TGTGCCAGCAGTTTCGCTGGACAGTCCTATGGCTACACCTTC. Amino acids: CASSFAGQSYGYTF.

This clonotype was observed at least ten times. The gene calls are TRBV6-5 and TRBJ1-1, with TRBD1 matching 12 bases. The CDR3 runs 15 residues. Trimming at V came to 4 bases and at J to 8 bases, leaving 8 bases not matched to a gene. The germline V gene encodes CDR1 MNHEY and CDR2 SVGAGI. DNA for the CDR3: TGTGCCAGCAGTTCGCCTACGGGACAGGGGGCAGAAGCTTTCTTT. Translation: CASSSPTGQGAEAFF.

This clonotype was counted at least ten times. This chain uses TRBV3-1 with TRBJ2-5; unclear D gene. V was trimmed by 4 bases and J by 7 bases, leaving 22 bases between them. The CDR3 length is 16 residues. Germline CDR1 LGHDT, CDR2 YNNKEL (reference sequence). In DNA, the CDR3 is TGTGCCAGCAGCCTAGACCCGGGCCGAGCCGTTGGGACCCAGTACTTC. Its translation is CASSLDPGRAVGTQYF.

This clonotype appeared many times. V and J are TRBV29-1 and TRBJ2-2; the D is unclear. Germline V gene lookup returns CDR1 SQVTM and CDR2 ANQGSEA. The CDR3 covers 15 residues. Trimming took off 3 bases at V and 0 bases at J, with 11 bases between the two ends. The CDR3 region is CSVEQGSANTGELFF. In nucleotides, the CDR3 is TGCAGCGTTGAGCAAGGCAGTGCGAACACCGGGGAGCTGTTTTTT.

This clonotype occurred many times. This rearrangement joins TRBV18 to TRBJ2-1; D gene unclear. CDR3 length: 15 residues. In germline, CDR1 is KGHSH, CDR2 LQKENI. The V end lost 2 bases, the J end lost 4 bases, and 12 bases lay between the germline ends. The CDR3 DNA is TGTGCCAGCTCACCAGCCCGTACCCTTTACAATGAGCAGTTCTTC. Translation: CASSPARTLYNEQFF.

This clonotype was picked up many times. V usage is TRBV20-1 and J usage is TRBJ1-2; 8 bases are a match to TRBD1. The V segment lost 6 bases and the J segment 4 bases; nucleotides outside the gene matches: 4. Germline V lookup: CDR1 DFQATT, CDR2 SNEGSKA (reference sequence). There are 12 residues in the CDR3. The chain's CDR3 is CSATGDFYGYTF. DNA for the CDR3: TGCAGTGCGACAGGGGATTTCTATGGCTACACCTTC.

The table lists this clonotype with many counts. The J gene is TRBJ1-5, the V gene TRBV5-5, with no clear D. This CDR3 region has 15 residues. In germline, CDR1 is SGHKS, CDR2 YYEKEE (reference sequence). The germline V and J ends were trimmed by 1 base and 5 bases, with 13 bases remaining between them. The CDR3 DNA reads TGTGCCAGCAGCTTGACCGCACCGGTGGATCAGCCCCAGCATTTT. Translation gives CASSLTAPVDQPQHF.

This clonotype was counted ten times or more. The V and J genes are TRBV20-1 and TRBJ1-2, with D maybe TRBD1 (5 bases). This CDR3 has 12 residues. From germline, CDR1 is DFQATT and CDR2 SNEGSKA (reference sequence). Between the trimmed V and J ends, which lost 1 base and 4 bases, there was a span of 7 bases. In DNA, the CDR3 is TGCAGTGCTAGAGGAGACAGCTATGGCTACACCTTC. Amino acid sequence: CSARGDSYGYTF.

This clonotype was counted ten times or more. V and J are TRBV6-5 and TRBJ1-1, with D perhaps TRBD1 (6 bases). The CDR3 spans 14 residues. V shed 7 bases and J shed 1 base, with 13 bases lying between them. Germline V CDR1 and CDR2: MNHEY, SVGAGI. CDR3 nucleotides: TGTGCCAGCAACTCGGGACATCCGAACACTGAAGCTTTCTTT. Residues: CASNSGHPNTEAFF.

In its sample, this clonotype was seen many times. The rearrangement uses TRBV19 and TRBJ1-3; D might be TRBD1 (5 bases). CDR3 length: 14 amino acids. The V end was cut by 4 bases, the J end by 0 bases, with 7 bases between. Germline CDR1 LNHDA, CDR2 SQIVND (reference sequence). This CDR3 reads CASSKTVSGNTIYF. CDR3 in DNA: TGTGCCAGTAGTAAGACAGTCTCTGGAAACACCATATATTTT.

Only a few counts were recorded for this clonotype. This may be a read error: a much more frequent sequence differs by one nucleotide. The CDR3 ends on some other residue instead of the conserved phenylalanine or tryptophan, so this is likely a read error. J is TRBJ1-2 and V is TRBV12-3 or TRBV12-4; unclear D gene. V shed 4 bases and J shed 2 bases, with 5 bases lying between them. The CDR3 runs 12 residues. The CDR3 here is CASSYGNYGYTC. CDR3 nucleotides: TGTGCCAGCAGTTATGGGAACTATGGCTACACCTGC.